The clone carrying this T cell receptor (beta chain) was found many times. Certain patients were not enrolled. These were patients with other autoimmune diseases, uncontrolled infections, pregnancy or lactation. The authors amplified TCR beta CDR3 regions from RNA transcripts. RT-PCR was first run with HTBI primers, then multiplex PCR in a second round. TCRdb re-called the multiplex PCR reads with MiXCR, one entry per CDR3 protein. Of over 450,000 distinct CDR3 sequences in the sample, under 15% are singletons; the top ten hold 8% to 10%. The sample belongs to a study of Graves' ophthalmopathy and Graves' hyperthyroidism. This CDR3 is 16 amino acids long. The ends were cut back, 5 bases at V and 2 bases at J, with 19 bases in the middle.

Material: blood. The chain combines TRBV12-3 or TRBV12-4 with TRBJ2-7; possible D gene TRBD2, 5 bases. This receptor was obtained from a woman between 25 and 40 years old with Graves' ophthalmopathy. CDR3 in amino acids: CASSGLLGDGTYEQYF. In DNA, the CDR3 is TGTGCCAGCAGTGGTTTACTAGGTGACGGAACCTACGAGCAGTACTTC.